The present TCR beta chain was sequenced within a study of early T cells in non-severe SARS-CoV-2 infection. Overall study: Whole-blood bulk RNA, unsorted, was sequenced, and chains were unpaired. General study points: VDJdb matches were skewed toward anti-spike CD8 T cell responses.

This clonotype was recorded many times. Its target is not known. Each cDNA molecule carried a unique molecular identifier. One entry per CDR3 protein, called by TCRdb with MiXCR from the 5' RACE reads. This table has about 70,000 distinct CDR3 sequences, approximately 15% appearing once. Trimming at V came to 1 base and at J to 2 bases, leaving 2 bases not matched to a gene. Germline CDR1 and CDR2: SGHTA and FQGNSA. The CDR3 totals 15 residues. Sequencing was performed on whole blood, taken at baseline. The sequence was collected from an adult who was a healthcare worker with PCR-confirmed SARS-CoV-2 infection or an uninfected control (not recorded which). The V and J genes are TRBV7-2 and TRBJ2-1; 7 bases agree with TRBD2. CDR3 loop: CASSLVGTTYNEQFF. The CDR3 nucleotides read TGTGCCAGCAGCTTAGTAGGGACTACCTACAATGAGCAGTTCTTC.